This TCR beta chain was identified in a study of high-grade serous ovarian cancer treatment subgroups. Regarding the study as a whole: Spatial context was lost because tumors were sequenced in bulk. Different patients shared almost no repertoire; same-patient tumors shared roughly 0.1 to 0.8. Higher neoantigen levels went with greater TCR clonal relatedness.

Method: immunoSEQ multiplex PCR; TCRdb's copy keeps in-frame clones and lacks some. The data hold about 15,000 clones, with roughly nine tenths observed a single time. The CDR3 totals 16 residues. Germline V gives CDR1 SGHNT, CDR2 YENEEA. The V segment lost 5 bases and the J segment 6 bases; nucleotides outside the gene matches: 11. Tumor samples were obtained before definitive surgery or chemotherapy. Details on this clone: Its antigen is not identified.

The sequencing input was tumor tissue. The chain carries TRBV11-3 and TRBJ2-2, with 8 bases aligning to TRBD2. This TCR was recovered from a human donor with high-grade serous ovarian cancer. CDR3 region: CASSPLHGGGAGELFF. Written as DNA, the CDR3 is TGTGCCAGCAGCCCCCTCCACGGGGGGGGCGCCGGGGAGCTGTTTTTT.